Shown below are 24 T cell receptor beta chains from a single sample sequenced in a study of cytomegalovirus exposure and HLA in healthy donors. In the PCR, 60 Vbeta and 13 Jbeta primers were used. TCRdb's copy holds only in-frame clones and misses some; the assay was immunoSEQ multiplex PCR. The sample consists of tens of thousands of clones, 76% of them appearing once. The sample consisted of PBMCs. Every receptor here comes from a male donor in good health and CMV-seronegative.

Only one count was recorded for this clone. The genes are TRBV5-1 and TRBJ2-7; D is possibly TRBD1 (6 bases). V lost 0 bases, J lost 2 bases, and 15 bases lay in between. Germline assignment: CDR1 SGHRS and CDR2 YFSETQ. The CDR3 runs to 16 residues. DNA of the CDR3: TGCGCCAGCAGCTTGGTAGGGGGACAAAAGACCTACGAGCAGTACTTC. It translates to CASSLVGGQKTYEQYF. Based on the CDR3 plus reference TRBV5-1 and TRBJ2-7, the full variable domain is KAGVTQTPRYLIKTRGQQVTLSCSPISGHRSVSWYQQTPGQGLQFLFEYFSETQRNKGNFPGRFSGRQFSNSRSEMNVSTLELGDSALYLCASSLVGGQKTYEQYFGPGTRLTVT.

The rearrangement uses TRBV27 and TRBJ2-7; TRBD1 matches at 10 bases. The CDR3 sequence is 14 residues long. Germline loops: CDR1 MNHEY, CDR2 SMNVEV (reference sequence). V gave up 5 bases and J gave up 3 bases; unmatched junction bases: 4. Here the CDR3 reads CASSDGQGVYEQYF. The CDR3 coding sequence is TGTGCCAGCAGTGACGGACAGGGGGTCTACGAGCAGTACTTC.

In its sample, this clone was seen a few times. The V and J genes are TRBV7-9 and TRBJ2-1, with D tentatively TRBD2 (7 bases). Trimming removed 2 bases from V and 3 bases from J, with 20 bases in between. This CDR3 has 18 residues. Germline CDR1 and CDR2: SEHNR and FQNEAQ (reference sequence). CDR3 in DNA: TGTGCCAGCAGCTTAAGTTCCCTAAGGGGGGGCTTCTACAATGAGCAGTTCTTC. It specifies CASSLSSLRGGFYNEQFF.

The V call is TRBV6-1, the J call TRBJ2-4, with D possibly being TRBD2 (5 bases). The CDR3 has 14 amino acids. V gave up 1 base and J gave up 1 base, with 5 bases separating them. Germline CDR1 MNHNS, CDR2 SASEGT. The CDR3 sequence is CASSEGGAKNIQYF. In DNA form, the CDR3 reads TGTGCCAGCAGTGAAGGAGGGGCCAAAAACATTCAGTACTTC.

The CDR3 loop is CASSDSTGGFQPQHF. The CDR3 nucleotides read TGTGCCAGCAGTGATTCGACAGGGGGCTTTCAGCCCCAGCATTTT. V usage is TRBV2 and J usage is TRBJ1-5, with 10 bases fitting TRBD1. Per the germline V gene, CDR1 is SNHLY and CDR2 is FYNNEI. V lost 3 bases, J lost 6 bases, and 5 bases stayed unmatched. The CDR3 is 15 amino acids. Complete variable domain (other parts from reference TRBV2 and TRBJ1-5): EPEVTQTPSHQVTQMGQEVILRCVPISNHLYFYWYRQILGQKVEFLVSFYNNEISEKSEIFDDQFSVERPDGSNFTLKIRSTKLEDSAMYFCASSDSTGGFQPQHFGDGTRLSIL.

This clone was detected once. The CDR3 bases are TGTGCCAGCAGCTTAATGGGCACAGCTGAAGCTTTCTTT. Translation gives CASSLMGTAEAFF. V usage is TRBV7-2 and J usage is TRBJ1-1; D unresolved. Trimming removed 2 bases from V and 6 bases from J, with 10 bases in between. Germline CDR1 and CDR2: SGHTA and FQGNSA. This CDR3 region has 13 residues.

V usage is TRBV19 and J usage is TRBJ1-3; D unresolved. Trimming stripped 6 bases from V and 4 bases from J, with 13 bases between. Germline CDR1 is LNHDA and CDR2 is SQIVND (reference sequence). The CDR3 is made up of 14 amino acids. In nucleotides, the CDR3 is TGTGCCAGTAGCCTCGAGCGGTCAGGAAACACCATATATTTT. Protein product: CASSLERSGNTIYF.

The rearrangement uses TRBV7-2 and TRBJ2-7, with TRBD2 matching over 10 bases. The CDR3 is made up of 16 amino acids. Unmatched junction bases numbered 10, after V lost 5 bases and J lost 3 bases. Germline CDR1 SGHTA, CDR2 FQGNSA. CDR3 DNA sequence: TGTGCCAGCAGCCGGACTAGCGGATCACCAGTCTACGAGCAGTACTTC. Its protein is CASSRTSGSPVYEQYF.

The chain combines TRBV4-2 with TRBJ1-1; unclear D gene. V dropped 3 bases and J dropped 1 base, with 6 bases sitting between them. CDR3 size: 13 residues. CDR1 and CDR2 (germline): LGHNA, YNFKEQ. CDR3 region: CASSQRENTEAFF. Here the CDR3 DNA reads TGTGCCAGCAGCCAGAGGGAGAACACTGAAGCTTTCTTT.

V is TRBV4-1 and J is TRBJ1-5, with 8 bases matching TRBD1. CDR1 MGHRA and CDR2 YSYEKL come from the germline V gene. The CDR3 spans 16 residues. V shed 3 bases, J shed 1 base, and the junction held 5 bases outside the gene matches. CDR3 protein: CASSHVGQGSNQPQHF. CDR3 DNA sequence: TGCGCCAGCAGCCACGTTGGACAGGGCAGCAATCAGCCCCAGCATTTT.

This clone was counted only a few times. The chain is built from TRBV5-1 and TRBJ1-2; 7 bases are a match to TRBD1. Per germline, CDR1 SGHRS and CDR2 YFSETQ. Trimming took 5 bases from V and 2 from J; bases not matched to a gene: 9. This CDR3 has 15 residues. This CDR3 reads CASRRGQHMNYGYTF. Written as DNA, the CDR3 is TGCGCCAGCAGGAGGGGACAGCACATGAACTATGGCTACACCTTC.

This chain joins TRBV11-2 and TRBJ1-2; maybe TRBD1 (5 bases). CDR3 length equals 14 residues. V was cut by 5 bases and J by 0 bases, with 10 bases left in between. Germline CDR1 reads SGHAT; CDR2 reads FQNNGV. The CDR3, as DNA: TGTGCCAGCAGCCCAGACAGTCCTAACTATGGCTACACCTTC. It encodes CASSPDSPNYGYTF.

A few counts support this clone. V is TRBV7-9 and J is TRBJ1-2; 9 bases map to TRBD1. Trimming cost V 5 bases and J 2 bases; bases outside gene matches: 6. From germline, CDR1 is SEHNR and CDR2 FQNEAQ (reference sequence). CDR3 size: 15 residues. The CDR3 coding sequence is TGTGCCAGCAGCCCCGGACAGGGGACGAACTATGGCTACACCTTC. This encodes CASSPGQGTNYGYTF. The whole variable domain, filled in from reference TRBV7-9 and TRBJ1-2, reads DTGVSQNPRHKITKRGQNVTFRCDPISEHNRLYWYRQTLGQGPEFLTYFQNEAQLEKSRLLSDRFSAERPKGSFSTLEIQRTEQGDSAMYLCASSPGQGTNYGYTFGSGTRLTVV.

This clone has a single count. Written as DNA, the CDR3 is TGTGCCAGCAGCTCAGGGTGGTCGCTAGCGGAGACCCAGTACTTC. It encodes CASSSGWSLAETQYF. V and J are TRBV5-4 and TRBJ2-5, with D possibly TRBD2 on 6 matching bases. The germline CDR1 and CDR2 sequences are SGHNT and YYREEE (reference sequence). The V gene lost 3 bases and the J gene lost 5 bases, with 17 bases spanning the gap. The CDR3 spans 15 residues. The full variable domain, its missing parts supplied by reference TRBV5-4 and TRBJ2-5, is ETGVTQSPTHLIKTRGQQVTLRCSSQSGHNTVSWYQQALGQGPQFIFQYYREEENGRGNFPPRFSGLQFPNYSSELNVNALELDDSALYLCASSSGWSLAETQYFGPGTRLLVL.

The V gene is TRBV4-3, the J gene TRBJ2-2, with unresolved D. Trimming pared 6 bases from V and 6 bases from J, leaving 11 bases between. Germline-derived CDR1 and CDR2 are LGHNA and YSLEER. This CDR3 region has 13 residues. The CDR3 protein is CASRRELAGELFF. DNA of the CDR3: TGCGCCAGCAGACGAGAATTAGCCGGGGAGCTGTTTTTT.

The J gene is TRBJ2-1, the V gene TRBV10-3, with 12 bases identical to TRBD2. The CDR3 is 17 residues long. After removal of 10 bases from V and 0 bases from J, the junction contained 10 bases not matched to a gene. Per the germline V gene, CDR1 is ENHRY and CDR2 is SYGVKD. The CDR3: CATSGTSGLSSYNEQFF. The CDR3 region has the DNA TGTGCCACCTCCGGGACTAGCGGGCTGAGCTCCTACAATGAGCAGTTCTTC.

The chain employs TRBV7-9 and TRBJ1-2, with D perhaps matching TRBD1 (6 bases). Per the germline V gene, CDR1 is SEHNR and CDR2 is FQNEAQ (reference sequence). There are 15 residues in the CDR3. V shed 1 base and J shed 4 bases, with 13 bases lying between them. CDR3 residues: CASSLVARGAYGYTF. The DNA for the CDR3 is TGTGCCAGCAGCTTAGTTGCCAGGGGAGCCTATGGCTACACCTTC.

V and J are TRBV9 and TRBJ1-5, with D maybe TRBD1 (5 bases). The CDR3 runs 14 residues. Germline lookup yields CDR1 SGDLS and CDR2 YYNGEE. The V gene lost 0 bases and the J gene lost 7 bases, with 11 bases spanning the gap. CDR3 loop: CASSVDHRLQPQHF. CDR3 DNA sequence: TGTGCCAGCAGCGTAGATCACAGGCTGCAGCCCCAGCATTTT.

The CDR3 DNA follows: TGTGCCAGCAGCCGGACGACTATGCGACTTTACACAGATACGCAGTATTTT. Protein product: CASSRTTMRLYTDTQYF. The V call is TRBV14, the J call TRBJ2-3; D possibly corresponds to TRBD2 (5 bases). The CDR3 has 17 residues. V lost 4 bases to trimming and J lost 2 bases, with 19 bases between them. The germline CDR1 and CDR2 sequences are SGHDN and FVKESK.

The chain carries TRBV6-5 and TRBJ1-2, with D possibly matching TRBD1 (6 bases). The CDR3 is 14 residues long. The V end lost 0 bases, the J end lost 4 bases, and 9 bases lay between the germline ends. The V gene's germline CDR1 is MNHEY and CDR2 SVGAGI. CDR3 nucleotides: TGTGCCAGCAGTTACTCGGGAGGGGGCTATGGCTACACCTTC. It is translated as CASSYSGGGYGYTF.

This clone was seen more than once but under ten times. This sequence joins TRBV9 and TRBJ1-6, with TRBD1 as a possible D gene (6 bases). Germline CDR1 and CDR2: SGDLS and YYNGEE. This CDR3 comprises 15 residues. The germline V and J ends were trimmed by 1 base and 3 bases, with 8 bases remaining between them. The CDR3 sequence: CASSVKGHYNSPLHF. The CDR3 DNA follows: TGTGCCAGCAGCGTAAAGGGACACTATAATTCACCCCTCCACTTT. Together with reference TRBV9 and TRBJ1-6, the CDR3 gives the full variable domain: DSGVTQTPKHLITATGQRVTLRCSPRSGDLSVYWYQQSLDQGLQFLIQYYNGEERAKGNILERFSAQQFPDLHSELNLSSLELGDSALYFCASSVKGHYNSPLHFGNGTRLTVT.

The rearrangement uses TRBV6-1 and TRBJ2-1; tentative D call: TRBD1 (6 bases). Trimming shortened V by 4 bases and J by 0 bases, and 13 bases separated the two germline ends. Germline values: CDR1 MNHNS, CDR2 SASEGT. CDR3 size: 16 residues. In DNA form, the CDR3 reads TGTGCCAGCAGTGGACCGGGGACAAACTCCTACAATGAGCAGTTCTTC. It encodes CASSGPGTNSYNEQFF.

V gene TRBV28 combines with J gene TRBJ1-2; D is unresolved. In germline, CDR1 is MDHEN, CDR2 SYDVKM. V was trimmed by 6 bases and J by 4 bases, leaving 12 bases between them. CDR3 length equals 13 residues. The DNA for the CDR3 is TGTGCCAGCAGCCCTGTCCCTCCCTATGGCTACACCTTC. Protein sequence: CASSPVPPYGYTF.

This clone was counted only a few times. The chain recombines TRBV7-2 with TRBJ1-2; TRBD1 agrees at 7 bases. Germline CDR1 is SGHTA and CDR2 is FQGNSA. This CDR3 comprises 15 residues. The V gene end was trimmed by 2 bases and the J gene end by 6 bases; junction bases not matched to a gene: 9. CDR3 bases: TGTGCCAGCAGCTTATTAAGGGGGCCCGTGAATGGCTACACCTTC. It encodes CASSLLRGPVNGYTF. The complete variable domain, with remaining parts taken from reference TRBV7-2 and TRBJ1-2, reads GAGVSQSPSNKVTEKGKDVELRCDPISGHTALYWYRQSLGQGLEFLIYFQGNSAPDKSGLPSDRFSAERTGGSVSTLTIQRTQQEDSAVYLCASSLLRGPVNGYTFGSGTRLTVV.